Listed below are T cell receptor beta chains from one sample, sequenced in a study of identical twins. TCRdb itself ran the 5' RACE reads through MiXCR, one entry per CDR3 protein. Of just under 650,000 distinct CDR3 sequences listed, 7.1% are singletons. Separately, the same data were catalogued under a study of yellow fever vaccine responses in identical twins.

The specimen sequenced was PBMCs. These receptor sequences come from a young woman in good health. Each CDR3 is given with its conserved first and last residue. A D gene is named only where the DNA matches it firmly. Clone size is given for some rows only: seen once, a few or many times, or a class if the clone is expanded.

size	V	D	J	DNA	CDR3
many	TRBV20-1	.	TRBJ1-1	TGCAGTGCTAGAAACATGAACACTGAAGCTTTCTTT	CSARNMNTEAFF
many	TRBV7-9	.	TRBJ2-2	TGTGCCAGCAAGGGTTCCGGGGAGCTGTTTTTT	CASKGSGELFF
.	TRBV29-1	TRBD2	TRBJ2-7	TGCAGCGTTCTTCTAGCGGGAAAAGCATTAGAGCAGTACTTC	CSVLLAGKALEQYF
.	TRBV3-1	.	TRBJ1-1	TGTGCCAGCAGCCAGATGGGACTTGAAGCTTTCTTT	CASSQMGLEAFF
.	TRBV29-1	TRBD1	TRBJ2-1	TGCAGCGTTAAGGGACAGAATACCGTCGGTGAGCAGTTCTTC	CSVKGQNTVGEQFF
.	TRBV3-1	.	TRBJ1-1	TGTGCCAGCAGCCCAACCATAGGGGTGAACACTGAAGCTTTCTTT	CASSPTIGVNTEAFF
.	TRBV28	TRBD2	TRBJ2-2	TGTGCCAGCAGGGGACTAGGAAACACCGGGGAGCTGTTTTTT	CASRGLGNTGELFF
many	TRBV28	.	TRBJ1-3	TGTGCCAGCAGTGACGACAGCCTGCGCGGAAACACCATATATTTT	CASSDDSLRGNTIYF
few	TRBV5-1	.	TRBJ2-1	TGCGCCAGCAGCGTCGGGGGGCCGGATGAGCAGTTCTTC	CASSVGGPDEQFF
many	TRBV27	.	TRBJ1-1	TGTGCCAGCAGGGGACGGAGTAACACTGAAGCTTTCTTT	CASRGRSNTEAFF
many	TRBV5-5	TRBD2	TRBJ2-3	TGTGCCAGCAGCTTGGAATGGACTAGCAGCACAGATACGCAGTATTTT	CASSLEWTSSTDTQYF
.	TRBV12-3/TRBV12-4	TRBD2	TRBJ2-1	TGTGCCAGCAGTTCGGCAACGAAAACTAGCGGGAGGTACAATGAGCAGTTCTTC	CASSSATKTSGRYNEQFF
many	TRBV6-5	.	TRBJ2-5	TGTGCCAGCAGTTACGATTTGACAAAGACCCAGTACTTC	CASSYDLTKTQYF
many	TRBV4-1	.	TRBJ1-4	TGCGCCAGCAGCCAAGATCTCACAGCCCTCGTGGGAAAACTGTTTTTT	CASSQDLTALVGKLFF
many	TRBV13	.	TRBJ2-2	TGTGCCAGCAGCTTAACCCTTGGGGATTACGGGGAGCTGTTTTTT	CASSLTLGDYGELFF
many	TRBV6-2/TRBV6-3	.	TRBJ2-3	TGTGCCAGCAGTTCACTAGAGAATACGCAGTATTTT	CASSSLENTQYF
many	TRBV29-1	.	TRBJ1-1	TGCAGCGTCAACAAGCGGCCCATGAACACTGAAGCTTTCTTT	CSVNKRPMNTEAFF
many	TRBV12-3/TRBV12-4	.	TRBJ1-1	TGTGCCAGCGGGGATGTGGAGAACACTGAAGCTTTCTTT	CASGDVENTEAFF
.	TRBV5-1	TRBD1	TRBJ1-2	TGCGCCAGCAGCTTGGAGTCAGGGGGTTGGTATGGCTACACCTTC	CASSLESGGWYGYTF
.	TRBV3-1	TRBD2	TRBJ2-1	TGTGCCAGCAGCCACTCGGGGGGGCCGCATGAGCAGTTCTTC	CASSHSGGPHEQFF
many	TRBV5-1	.	TRBJ2-1	TGCGCCAGCGGCGGTGGGAGCTCCTACAATGAGCAGTTCTTC	CASGGGSSYNEQFF
few	TRBV12-3/TRBV12-4	.	TRBJ2-3	TGTGCCAGCAGTTTAGCGCGGAATCTGGATACGCAGTATTTT	CASSLARNLDTQYF
few	TRBV6-1	TRBD1	TRBJ1-5	TGTGCCAGCAACCGGGACAGGGTAAGCAATCAGCCCCAGCATTTT	CASNRDRVSNQPQHF
many	TRBV27	.	TRBJ2-7	TGTGCCAGCAGTATACAGAGCTCCTACGAGCAGTACTTC	CASSIQSSYEQYF
few	TRBV7-9	.	TRBJ2-5	TGTGCAGCCTCAGGCGGGGAGACCCAGTACTTC	CAASGGETQYF
many	TRBV4-1	TRBD1	TRBJ1-2	TGCGCCAGCAGCCAATTTGGGACAGGGGGCTATGGCTACACCTTC	CASSQFGTGGYGYTF
few	TRBV11-2	TRBD1	TRBJ2-6	TGTGCCAGCAGCTTTGACAGGGTTGGTGCTGGGGCCAACGTCCTGACTTTC	CASSFDRVGAGANVLTF
many	TRBV5-1	TRBD2	TRBJ2-3	TGCGCCAGCAGCCCCGGGACGAGCGGGAGGGCCACAGATACGCAGTATTTT	CASSPGTSGRATDTQYF
few	TRBV5-1	.	TRBJ2-3	TGCGCCAGCAGCCGCGAGGCGGGAATACGGACAGATACGCAGTATTTT	CASSREAGIRTDTQYF
few	TRBV10-1	.	TRBJ2-1	TGCGCCAGCAGGGAGGGGGGCTCGGGAGCAGGCAATGAGCAGTTCTTC	CASREGGSGAGNEQFF
few	TRBV20-1	.	TRBJ2-6	TGCAGTGCTGGTTACTCTGGGGCCAACGTCCTGACTTTC	CSAGYSGANVLTF
.	TRBV5-1	.	TRBJ2-2	TGCGCCAGCACCCCTCCGGGACTCGGAGAGGCCGGGGAGCTGTTTTTT	CASTPPGLGEAGELFF
many	TRBV5-1	.	TRBJ1-1	TGCGCCAGCCGCTCGGTGGTCATGAACACTGAAGCTTTCTTT	CASRSVVMNTEAFF
few	TRBV5-1	TRBD2	TRBJ2-7	TGCGCCAGCAGCCTGGGACTAGCGGGAGTCGAGCAGTACTTC	CASSLGLAGVEQYF
.	TRBV4-1	.	TRBJ2-1	TGCGCCAGCAGCCAATACGATGAGCAGTTCTTC	CASSQYDEQFF
few	TRBV20-1	TRBD1	TRBJ2-7	TGCAGTGCCGGGGTGTGGACAGGGTCCTACGAGCAGTACTTC	CSAGVWTGSYEQYF
many	TRBV29-1	TRBD2	TRBJ2-1	TGCAGCGCCACTAGCGCCAATGAGCAGTTCTTC	CSATSANEQFF
few	TRBV11-3	.	TRBJ2-1	TGTGCCAGCAGCTTAGAGGGACCGAAGAACTACAATGAGCAGTTCTTC	CASSLEGPKNYNEQFF
many	TRBV6-2/TRBV6-3	TRBD1	TRBJ1-6	TGTGCCATCGGGACAGATAATTCACCCCTCCACTTT	CAIGTDNSPLHF
.	TRBV20-1	.	TRBJ2-3	TGCAGTACCGCCGGCGTCAACTGGGATACGCAGTATTTT	CSTAGVNWDTQYF
many	TRBV6-2/TRBV6-3	.	TRBJ1-2	TGTGCCAGCACCCTGGGGGGGTATGGCTACACCTTC	CASTLGGYGYTF
.	TRBV20-1	.	TRBJ2-5	TGCAGTGCTACCGCCCGGACCGAGGCACAAGAGACCCAGTACTTC	CSATARTEAQETQYF
.	TRBV4-2	.	TRBJ1-1	TGTGCCAGCGGCGGTCGGCTCACTGAAGCTTTCTTT	CASGGRLTEAFF
few	TRBV20-1	TRBD1	TRBJ2-1	TGCAGTGCTAGAGATGGTTCGACAGGGAATTCGGTCAATGAGCAGTTCTTC	CSARDGSTGNSVNEQFF
.	TRBV6-5	TRBD2	TRBJ2-5	TGTGCCAGCTCGGGGGGGAGCGAGACCCAGTACTTC	CASSGGSETQYF
.	TRBV6-1	.	TRBJ2-5	TGTGCCAGCAGTAAACATCTACAAGAGACCCAGTACTTC	CASSKHLQETQYF
.	TRBV20-1	TRBD2	TRBJ2-3	TGCAGTGCCGCAAGACTAGCGGGGAATGGGGATACGCAGTATTTT	CSAARLAGNGDTQYF
few	TRBV5-1	TRBD1	TRBJ1-1	TGCGCCAGCAGCTTGGAGGGACAGGGGACCAATGAAGCTTTCTTT	CASSLEGQGTNEAFF
.	TRBV12-3/TRBV12-4	.	TRBJ1-1	TGTGCCAGCGGGGATGAGGGGGGCTTAACTGAAGCTTTCTTT	CASGDEGGLTEAFF
few	TRBV12-3/TRBV12-4	.	TRBJ1-6	TGTGCCAGCAGTTTCGGTTCGGGTAATTCACCCCTCCACTTT	CASSFGSGNSPLHF
few	TRBV20-1	.	TRBJ1-5	TGCAGTGCTAGAGCTTGGGGAGGGACGAGCAATCAGCCCCAGCATTTT	CSARAWGGTSNQPQHF
few	TRBV20-1	TRBD2	TRBJ2-1	TGCAGTGCTAAAGGACTAGCGGATTATTACAATGAGCAGTTCTTC	CSAKGLADYYNEQFF
.	TRBV19	.	TRBJ2-5	TGTGCCAGTAGTATCGGGGGCAGGGAAGAGACCCAGTACTTC	CASSIGGREETQYF
few	TRBV27	TRBD2	TRBJ2-7	TGTGCCAGCAGCCAGAAAACCCCGGGACTAGCGTCCCTCGAGCAGTACTTC	CASSQKTPGLASLEQYF
many	TRBV29-1	TRBD2	TRBJ2-3	TGCAGCGTCCCAAATCCGGGAGGGGGAGCAGATACGCAGTATTTT	CSVPNPGGGADTQYF
few	TRBV6-5	.	TRBJ1-1	TGTGCCAGCGGGCATTTAGAGGCTTTCTTT	CASGHLEAFF
.	TRBV11-2	TRBD1	TRBJ2-1	TGTGCCAGCAGCTTAGGAAGGGGGCCTTTTTCCTACAATGAGCAGTTCTTC	CASSLGRGPFSYNEQFF
.	TRBV2	.	TRBJ2-3	TGTGCCAGCAGTGAAGACTTAGGGGGGGGTAAAAATACGCAGTATTTT	CASSEDLGGGKNTQYF
few	TRBV6-1	.	TRBJ1-6	TGTGCCAGCAGTGCTTCGGGCTTTAGGTCACCCCTCCACTTT	CASSASGFRSPLHF